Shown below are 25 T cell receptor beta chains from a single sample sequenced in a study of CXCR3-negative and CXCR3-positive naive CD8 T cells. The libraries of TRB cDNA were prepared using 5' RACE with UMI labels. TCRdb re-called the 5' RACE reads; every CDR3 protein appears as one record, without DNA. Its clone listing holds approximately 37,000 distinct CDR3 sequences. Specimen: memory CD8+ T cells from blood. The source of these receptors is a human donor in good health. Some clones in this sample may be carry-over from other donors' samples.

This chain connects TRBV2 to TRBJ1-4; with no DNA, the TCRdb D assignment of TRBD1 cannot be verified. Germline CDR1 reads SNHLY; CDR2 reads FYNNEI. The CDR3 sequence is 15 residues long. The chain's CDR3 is CASSHSDRSLEKLFF.

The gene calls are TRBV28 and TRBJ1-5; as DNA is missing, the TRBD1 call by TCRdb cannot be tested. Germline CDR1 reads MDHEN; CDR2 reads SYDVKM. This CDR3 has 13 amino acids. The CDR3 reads CASLDRVNQPQHF.

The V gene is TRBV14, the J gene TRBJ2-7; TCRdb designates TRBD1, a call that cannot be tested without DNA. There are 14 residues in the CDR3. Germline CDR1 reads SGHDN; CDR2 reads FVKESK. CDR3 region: CASSQRAGVVEQYF.

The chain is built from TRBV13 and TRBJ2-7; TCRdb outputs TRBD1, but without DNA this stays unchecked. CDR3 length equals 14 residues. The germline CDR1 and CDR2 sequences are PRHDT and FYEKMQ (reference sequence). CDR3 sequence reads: CASSFEDRSYEQYF.

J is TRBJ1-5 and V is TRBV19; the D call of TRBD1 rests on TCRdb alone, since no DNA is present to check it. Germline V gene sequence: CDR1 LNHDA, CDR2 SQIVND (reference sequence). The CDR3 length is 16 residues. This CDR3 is CASSWVTGRSNQPQHF.

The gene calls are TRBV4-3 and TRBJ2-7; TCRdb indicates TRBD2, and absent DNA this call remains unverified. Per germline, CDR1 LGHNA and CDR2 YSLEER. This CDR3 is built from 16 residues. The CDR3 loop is CASSQDRRGNSYEQYF.

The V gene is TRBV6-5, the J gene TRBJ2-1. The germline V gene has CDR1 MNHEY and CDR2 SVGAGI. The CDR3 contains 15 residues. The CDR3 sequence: CASSQKTATHNEQFF.

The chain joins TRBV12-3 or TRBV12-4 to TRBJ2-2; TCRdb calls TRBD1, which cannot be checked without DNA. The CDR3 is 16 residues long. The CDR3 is CASIQSWGADTGELFF.

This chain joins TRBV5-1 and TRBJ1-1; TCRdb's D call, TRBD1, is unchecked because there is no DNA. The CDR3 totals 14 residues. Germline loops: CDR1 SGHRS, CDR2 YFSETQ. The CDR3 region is CASSFEGGNTEAFF.

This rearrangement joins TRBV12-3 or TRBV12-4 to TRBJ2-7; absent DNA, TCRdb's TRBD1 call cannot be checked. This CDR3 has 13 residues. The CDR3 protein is CASTWQGMSEQYF.

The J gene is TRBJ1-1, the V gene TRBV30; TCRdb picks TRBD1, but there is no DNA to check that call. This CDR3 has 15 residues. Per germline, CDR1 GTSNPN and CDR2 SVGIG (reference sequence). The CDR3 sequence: CAWLGTDFMNTEAFF.

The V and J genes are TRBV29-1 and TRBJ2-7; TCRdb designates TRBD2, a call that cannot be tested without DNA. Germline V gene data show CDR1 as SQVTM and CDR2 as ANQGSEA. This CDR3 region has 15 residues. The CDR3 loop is CSVEDWRSDSYEQYF.

The CDR3 reads CSVEEKQGHPTEAFF. This sequence joins TRBV29-1 and TRBJ1-1; checking the TCRdb D call of TRBD1 is not possible without DNA. Germline V gene lookup returns CDR1 SQVTM and CDR2 ANQGSEA. The CDR3 consists of 15 residues.

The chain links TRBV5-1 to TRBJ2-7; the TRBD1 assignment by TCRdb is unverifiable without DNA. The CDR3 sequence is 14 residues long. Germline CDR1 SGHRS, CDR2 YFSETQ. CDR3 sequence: CASSLGQGGYEQYF. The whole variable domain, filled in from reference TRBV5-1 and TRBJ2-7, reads KAGVTQTPRYLIKTRGQQVTLSCSPISGHRSVSWYQQTPGQGLQFLFEYFSETQRNKGNFPGRFSGRQFSNSRSEMNVSTLELGDSALYLCASSLGQGGYEQYFGPGTRLTVT.

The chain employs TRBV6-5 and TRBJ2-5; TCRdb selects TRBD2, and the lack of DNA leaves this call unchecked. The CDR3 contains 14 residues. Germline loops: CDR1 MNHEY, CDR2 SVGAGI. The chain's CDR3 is CASSYRTSTETQYF.

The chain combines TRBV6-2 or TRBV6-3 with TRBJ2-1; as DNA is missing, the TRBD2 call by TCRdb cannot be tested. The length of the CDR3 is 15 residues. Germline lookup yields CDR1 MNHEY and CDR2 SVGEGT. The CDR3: CASSWREGPYNEQFF.

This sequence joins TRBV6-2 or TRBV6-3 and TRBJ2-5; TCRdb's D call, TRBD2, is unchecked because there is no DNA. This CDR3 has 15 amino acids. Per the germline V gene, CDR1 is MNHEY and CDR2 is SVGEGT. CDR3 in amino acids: CASSPGTSGAETQYF.

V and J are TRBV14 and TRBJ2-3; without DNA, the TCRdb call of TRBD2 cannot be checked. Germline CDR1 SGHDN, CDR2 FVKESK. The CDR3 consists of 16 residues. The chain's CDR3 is CASSQDPGLYTDTQYF.

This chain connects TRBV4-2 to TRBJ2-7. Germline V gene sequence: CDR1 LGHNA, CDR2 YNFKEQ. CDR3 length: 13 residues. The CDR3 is CASSQADVYEQYF.

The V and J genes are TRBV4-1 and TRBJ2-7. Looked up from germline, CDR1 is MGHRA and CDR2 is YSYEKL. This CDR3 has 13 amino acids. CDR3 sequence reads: CASSQGLANEQYF.

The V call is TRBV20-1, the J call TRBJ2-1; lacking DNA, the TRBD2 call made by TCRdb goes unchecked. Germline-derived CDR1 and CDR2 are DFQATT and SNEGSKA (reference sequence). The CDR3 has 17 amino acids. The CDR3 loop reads CSARWTSGGKIYNEQFF.

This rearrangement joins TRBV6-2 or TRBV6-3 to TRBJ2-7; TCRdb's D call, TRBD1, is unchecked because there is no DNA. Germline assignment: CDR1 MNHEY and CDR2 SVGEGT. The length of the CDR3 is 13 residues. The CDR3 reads CASRDRDHYEQYF.

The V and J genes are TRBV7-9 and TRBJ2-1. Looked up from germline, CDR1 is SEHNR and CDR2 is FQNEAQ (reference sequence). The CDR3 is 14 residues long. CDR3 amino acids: CASSLGFSYNEQFF.

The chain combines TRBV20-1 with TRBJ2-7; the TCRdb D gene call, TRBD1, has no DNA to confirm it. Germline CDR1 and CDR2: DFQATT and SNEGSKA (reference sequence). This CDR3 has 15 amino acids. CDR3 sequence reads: CSAAGRGYHSYEQYF.

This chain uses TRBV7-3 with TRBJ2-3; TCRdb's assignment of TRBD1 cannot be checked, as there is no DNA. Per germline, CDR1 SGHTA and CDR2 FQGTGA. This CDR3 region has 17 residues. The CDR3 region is CASSDLEGVGRADTQYF.